Detailed here is one T cell receptor beta chain. Germline V lookup: CDR1 MGHRA, CDR2 YSYEKL. V shed 4 bases and J shed 9 bases, with 16 bases lying between them. The CDR3 runs 15 residues. The protocol was immunoSEQ multiplex PCR, while the TCRdb copy is restricted to in-frame clones and leaves out a portion. The repertoire holds around 50,000 clones, with roughly nine tenths as singletons. The sample is drawn from a study of OX40 agonist ivuxolimab in advanced cancers. This material consisted of CD4+ or CD8+ T cells sorted from blood, taken in a trial of the OX40 agonist ivuxolimab. V is TRBV4-1 and J is TRBJ1-6; D unclear. This sequence was found in an adult with an advanced solid tumor such as melanoma, head and neck, liver or kidney cancer. The CDR3 loop reads CASSRGRLEGSPLHF. In nucleotides, the CDR3 is TGCGCCAGCAGCCGCGGACGGCTCGAAGGTTCACCCCTCCACTTT.